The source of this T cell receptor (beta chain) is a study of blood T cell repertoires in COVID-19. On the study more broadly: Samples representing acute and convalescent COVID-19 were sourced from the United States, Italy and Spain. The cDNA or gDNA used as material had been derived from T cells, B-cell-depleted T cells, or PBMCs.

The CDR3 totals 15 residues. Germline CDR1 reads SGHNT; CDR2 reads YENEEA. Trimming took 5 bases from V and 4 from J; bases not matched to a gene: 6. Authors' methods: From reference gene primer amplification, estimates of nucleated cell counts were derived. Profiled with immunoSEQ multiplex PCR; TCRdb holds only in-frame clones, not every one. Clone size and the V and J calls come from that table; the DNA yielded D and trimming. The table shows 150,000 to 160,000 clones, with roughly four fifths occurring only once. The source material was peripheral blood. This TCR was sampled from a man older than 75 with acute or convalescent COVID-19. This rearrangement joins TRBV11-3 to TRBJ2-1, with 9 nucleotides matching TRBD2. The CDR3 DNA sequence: TGTGCCAGCAGCCAACCCAGCGGGGGGTACAATGAGCAGTTCTTC. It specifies CASSQPSGGYNEQFF.